The 10 T cell receptor beta chains in this list originate from one sample, sequenced in a study of glioma-infiltrating T cells. Amplification of TCR alpha and beta CDR3 regions from RNA used iRepertoire nested multiplex PCR. One entry per CDR3 protein results from TCRdb running MiXCR on the multiplex PCR reads. The repertoire holds about 180,000 distinct CDR3 sequences, with roughly two fifths as singletons. Sequencing was carried out using glioma tissue, nonneoplastic brain tissue, or PBMCs (not recorded which). These receptor sequences come from a human donor with low-grade glioma or glioblastoma, undergoing nonglioma brain surgery, or in good health (not recorded which).

This rearrangement joins TRBV29-1 to TRBJ2-1; 10 positions match TRBD2. CDR3 length: 14 residues. Germline V gene lookup returns CDR1 SQVTM and CDR2 ANQGSEA. J gave up 0 bases and V 5 bases, and 1 base lay outside the gene matches. CDR3 coding DNA: TGCAGCGTTAGCGGGAGGGGCTCCTACAATGAGCAGTTCTTC. Residues: CSVSGRGSYNEQFF.

Regarding this clonotype: A much larger clone is a single base away; this may be a read error. The chain is built from TRBV25-1 and TRBJ2-5, with D possibly being TRBD2 (5 bases). This CDR3 region has 12 residues. With 7 bases removed from V and 6 bases from J, the gap between germline ends came to 12 bases. Germline values: CDR1 MGHDK, CDR2 SYGVNS. The CDR3 DNA sequence: TGTGCCAGCAAGGGCGGGTTCAAGACCCAGTACTTC. Its protein product is CASKGGFKTQYF.

As regards this clonotype: A read error may account for a junction end that differs from germline. This rearrangement joins TRBV27 to TRBJ1-4, with 8 bases aligning to TRBD1. The V gene's germline CDR1 is MNHEY and CDR2 SMNVEV (reference sequence). CDR3 length: 14 amino acids. The CDR3 loop reads CASSPTGANEKMFF. CDR3 DNA sequence: TGTGCCAGCAGCCCGACAGGGGCAAATGAAAAAATGTTTTTT.

The chain combines TRBV12-3 or TRBV12-4 with TRBJ2-3, with D perhaps TRBD2 (5 bases). Trimming took off 6 bases at V and 1 base at J, with 17 bases between the two ends. This CDR3 is built from 16 residues. The CDR3 coding sequence is TGTGCCAGCAGCCTACACCTTAGCGAACGCACAGATACGCAGTATTTT. It specifies CASSLHLSERTDTQYF.

Only one count was recorded for this clonotype. The chain recombines TRBV11-2 with TRBJ2-7; weak D call: TRBD1 (5 bases). V was shortened by 5 bases and J by 5 bases, with 16 bases between the two germline ends. Germline V lookup: CDR1 SGHAT, CDR2 FQNNGV. The CDR3 length is 14 residues. The chain's CDR3 is CASSPRQWRNEQYF. DNA for the CDR3: TGTGCCAGCAGCCCCAGACAGTGGCGGAACGAGCAGTACTTC.

This sequence joins TRBV7-2 and TRBJ2-1; TRBD2 agrees at 13 bases. The J segment lost 0 bases and the V segment lost 5 bases, leaving 4 bases of the junction unmatched. This CDR3 comprises 17 residues. Germline V gene lookup returns CDR1 SGHTA and CDR2 FQGNSA. The CDR3 reads CASSTRTSGSSYNEQFF. As DNA, the CDR3 is TGTGCCAGCAGCACCAGGACTAGCGGGAGCTCCTACAATGAGCAGTTCTTC.

This clonotype was detected ten times or more. V is TRBV7-2 and J is TRBJ1-2; D might be TRBD1 (5 bases). The V gene lost 1 base and the J gene lost 0 bases, with 12 bases spanning the gap. CDR1 is SGHTA, CDR2 FQGNSA, per germline. This CDR3 spans 16 amino acids. As DNA, the CDR3 is TGTGCCAGCAGCTTAGTCGTGGGGCGGGCTAACTATGGCTACACCTTC. Translation: CASSLVVGRANYGYTF.

This clonotype has a count of ten or more. V is TRBV6-1 and J is TRBJ2-7; D ambiguous. The ends were cut back, 7 bases at V and 3 bases at J, with 13 bases in the middle. The CDR3 covers 13 residues. Per germline, CDR1 MNHNS and CDR2 SASEGT. In DNA, the CDR3 is TGTGCCAGCAAGAGCTACTTTAACTACGAGCAGTACTTC. It yields the protein CASKSYFNYEQYF.

Comments on this clonotype: One base away lies a much larger clone, so this may be a sequencing read error. The rearrangement uses TRBV6-2 or TRBV6-3 and TRBJ2-3; D gene unclear. Trimming pared 6 bases from V and 1 base from J, leaving 8 bases between. CDR3 size: 13 residues. The V gene's germline CDR1 is MNHEY and CDR2 SVGEGT. The CDR3 is CASRDPGTDTQYF. In DNA form, the CDR3 reads TGTGCCAGCAGAGATCCCGGCACAGATACGCAGTATTTT.

Turning to this clonotype: No conserved phenylalanine or tryptophan is present at the end of the CDR3, so a read error is the likely explanation. This chain connects TRBV10-3 to TRBJ2-1; 11 bases are a match to TRBD1. Trimming took 4 bases from V and 5 from J; bases not matched to a gene: 1. In germline, CDR1 is ENHRY, CDR2 SYGVKD. The CDR3 has 14 amino acids. CDR3 DNA sequence: TGTGCCATCAGTGGGGACAGGGGGAACAATGAGCAGTTCTCC. Protein product: CAISGDRGNNEQFS.